These T cell receptor beta chains were read from a single sample in a study of blood T cell repertoires in COVID-19. Generated by immunoSEQ multiplex PCR, the TCRdb table keeps only in-frame clones and is missing some. The data show approximately 170,000 clones, about four fifths seen once. Specimen: peripheral blood. Every receptor here comes from a woman in her 70s with COVID-19, enrolled during active disease. The CDR3 runs from the conserved cysteine through the conserved F or W. A D gene is named only where the DNA matches it firmly. Clone size appears in some rows only: once, few, many, or a class for an expanded clone.

-	TRBV11-3	TRBJ1-3	-	CASSQQGSGNTIYF	TGTGCCAGCAGCCAACAGGGTTCTGGAAACACCATATATTTT
-	TRBV28	TRBJ1-2	TRBD1	CASIPVDRGRSGGYTF	TGTGCCAGCATTCCCGTGGACAGGGGGCGATCGGGAGGCTACACCTTC
-	TRBV5-5	TRBJ2-1	-	CASTLRLGGDNNEQFF	TGTGCCAGCACCCTTCGACTAGGAGGTGACAACAATGAGCAGTTCTTC
-	TRBV6-2/TRBV6-3	TRBJ1-4	-	CASSWGARVSTNEKLFF	TGTGCCAGCAGTTGGGGTGCCAGGGTTTCGACTAATGAAAAACTGTTTTTT
-	TRBV3-1/TRBV3-2	TRBJ1-2	TRBD1	CASSLWDRAHGYTF	TGTGCCAGCAGCCTCTGGGACAGGGCCCATGGCTACACCTTC
-	TRBV2	TRBJ1-6	TRBD1	CASRLEGQGRSPLHF	TGTGCCAGCAGACTAGAGGGACAGGGGCGCTCACCCCTCCACTTT
-	TRBV9	TRBJ2-5	-	CASSVSVGGETQYF	TGTGCCAGCAGCGTATCGGTAGGCGGGGAGACCCAGTACTTC
-	TRBV7-3	TRBJ2-1	-	CASSLRGSYNEQFF	TGTGCCAGCAGCTTAAGAGGTTCCTACAATGAGCAGTTCTTC
-	TRBV6-1	TRBJ2-5	TRBD1	CASSGSETGIRVKETQYF	TGTGCCAGCAGTGGCTCAGAGACAGGGATTAGGGTGAAAGAGACCCAGTACTTC
-	TRBV9	TRBJ1-5	-	CASGLINQPQHF	TGTGCCAGTGGACTGATCAATCAGCCCCAGCATTTT
-	TRBV9	TRBJ1-4	-	CASSVADKFNEKLFF	TGTGCCAGCAGCGTAGCCGACAAGTTTAATGAAAAACTGTTTTTT
-	TRBV4-3	TRBJ2-7	-	CASSHRTGTYEQYF	TGCGCCAGCAGTCATCGAACAGGGACCTACGAGCAGTACTTC
-	TRBV6-5	TRBJ1-1	-	CASILEAGNTEAFF	TGTGCCAGCATCCTAGAGGCGGGGAACACTGAAGCTTTCTTT
-	TRBV7-2	TRBJ1-5	-	CASSLRQDHPHF	TGTGCCAGCAGCCTTAGACAGGATCATCCGCATTTT
few	TRBV6-5	TRBJ1-4	-	CASRPQGGNEKLFF	TGTGCCAGCAGGCCACAGGGCGGGAATGAAAAACTGTTTTTT
-	TRBV3-1/TRBV3-2	TRBJ2-2	-	CASSQWLQNTGELFF	TGTGCCAGCAGCCAATGGCTCCAAAACACCGGGGAGCTGTTTTTT
-	TRBV6-2/TRBV6-3	TRBJ2-5	TRBD1	CASSYSDREETQYF	TGTGCCAGCAGTTACTCGGACAGGGAAGAGACCCAGTACTTC
-	TRBV6-5	TRBJ1-1	TRBD1	CASKIQGGNTEAFF	TGTGCCAGCAAGATACAGGGGGGGAACACTGAAGCTTTCTTT
few	TRBV29-1	TRBJ2-2	TRBD1	CSVNRDRTNTGELFF	TGCAGCGTAAATAGGGACAGGACGAACACCGGGGAGCTGTTTTTT
-	TRBV29-1	TRBJ2-7	-	CSVGEARISYEQYF	TGCAGCGTTGGTGAGGCCAGAATCTCCTACGAGCAGTACTTC